These T cell receptor beta chains were read from a single sample in a study of blood T cell repertoires in COVID-19. The data were produced by immunoSEQ multiplex PCR, yet TCRdb's version contains in-frame clones alone and is incomplete. Of some 85,000 clones in the sample, roughly 82% were seen once. Sequencing used peripheral blood. The receptors were gathered from a woman at least 80 years old with active or convalescent COVID-19. Each CDR3 is given with its conserved first and last residue. The D gene is left open where the match is weak. Clone size is shown for a subset of rows, as once, few, many or a class of expanded clone.

TRBJ1-3,TRBV4-3,-,-,CASSQAIGGNTIYF,TGCGCCAGCAGCCAAGCCATCGGGGGAAACACCATATATTTT
TRBJ2-5,TRBV19,TRBD1,-,CASSPQDRGPYSETQYF,TGTGCCAGTAGTCCCCAGGACAGGGGGCCTTATTCGGAGACCCAGTACTTC
TRBJ1-6,TRBV27,-,-,CASSLSYYRNSPLHF,TGTGCCAGCAGTTTGTCCTACTATAGGAATTCACCCCTCCACTTT
TRBJ2-2,TRBV11-2,-,few,CASSLAAGPGELFF,TGTGCCAGCAGCTTAGCAGCAGGGCCCGGGGAGCTGTTTTTT
TRBJ2-1,TRBV7-9,-,-,CASSTALASNEQFF,TGTGCCAGCAGCACCGCTTTGGCCAGTAATGAGCAGTTCTTC
TRBJ2-5,TRBV11-3,TRBD1,-,CASSPGTGEGETQYF,TGTGCCAGCAGTCCCGGGACAGGAGAGGGAGAGACCCAGTACTTC
TRBJ1-1,TRBV19,TRBD1,-,CATREKGASNTEAFF,TGTGCCACCCGGGAGAAGGGGGCGTCGAACACTGAAGCTTTCTTT
TRBJ2-2,TRBV7-3,-,-,CASSLINGELFF,TGTGCCAGCAGCTTAATCAACGGGGAGCTGTTTTTT
TRBJ2-5,TRBV7-9,-,-,CASSLTGEVETQYF,TGTGCCAGCAGCTTAACAGGGGAGGTAGAGACCCAGTACTTC
TRBJ1-6,TRBV10-1,-,few,CASRATNNSPLHF,TGCGCCAGCAGGGCCACTAATAATTCACCCCTCCACTTT
TRBJ2-3,TRBV18,TRBD1,few,CASSPYSDRDGDTQYF,TGTGCCAGCTCACCGTACTCGGACAGGGATGGCGATACGCAGTATTTT
TRBJ2-3,TRBV29-1,TRBD1,-,CSVAGQGTDTQYF,TGCAGCGTGGCGGGACAGGGAACAGATACGCAGTATTTT
TRBJ1-3,TRBV27,TRBD1,-,CASSRQGAAGNTIYF,TGTGCCAGCAGTCGACAGGGGGCGGCTGGAAACACCATATATTTT
TRBJ1-4,TRBV10-3,-,-,CAISDRTTNEKLFF,TGTGCCATCAGTGACAGGACAACTAATGAAAAACTGTTTTTT
TRBJ2-4,TRBV9,-,-,CASSVGAGAYLAKNIQYF,TGTGCCAGCAGCGTAGGGGCGGGGGCGTACCTAGCCAAAAACATTCAGTACTTC
TRBJ1-4,TRBV5-1,TRBD1,once,CASSFNRGDGKLFF,TGCGCCAGCAGCTTTAACAGGGGGGATGGAAAACTGTTTTTT
TRBJ2-7,TRBV20-1,-,-,CSASSWQGYYEQYF,TGCAGTGCTAGTTCCTGGCAGGGTTACTACGAGCAGTACTTC
TRBJ2-3,TRBV7-2,TRBD2,-,CASSLAGTSGGFDTQYF,TGTGCCAGCAGCTTAGCCGGGACTAGCGGGGGGTTTGATACGCAGTATTTT
TRBJ1-3,TRBV5-1,-,-,CASSLGGFGNTIYF,TGCGCCAGCAGCTTGGGCGGGTTCGGAAACACCATATATTTT
TRBJ1-2,TRBV19,TRBD1,-,CASSMGTGGTYGYTF,TGTGCCAGTAGTATGGGGACAGGGGGCACCTATGGCTACACCTTC
TRBJ2-7,TRBV28,TRBD2,once,CASRSSGGVGSYEQYF,TGTGCCAGCAGGTCTAGCGGGGGGGTTGGGTCCTACGAGCAGTACTTC
TRBJ2-1,TRBV5-8,TRBD2,-,CASSLRGDPYNEQFF,TGTGCCAGCAGCTTGCGGGGGGATCCTTACAATGAGCAGTTCTTC
TRBJ1-1,TRBV13,-,few,CASSPRGRQGIDTEAFF,TGTGCCAGCAGCCCTCGTGGGCGGCAGGGGATAGACACTGAAGCTTTCTTT
TRBJ1-1,TRBV6-5,TRBD1,-,CASSYTRTGPEAFF,TGTGCCAGCAGTTACACCCGGACAGGCCCTGAAGCTTTCTTT
TRBJ1-2,TRBV7-8,TRBD1,-,CASSPYGTGKLYGYTF,TGTGCCAGCAGCCCCTACGGGACAGGGAAACTCTATGGCTACACCTTC
TRBJ2-4,TRBV7-2,-,-,CASSQIGGRAKNIQYF,TGTGCCAGCAGCCAGATCGGGGGACGAGCCAAAAACATTCAGTACTTC
TRBJ1-2,TRBV14,-,once,CASSRGAWGGYTF,TGTGCCAGCAGCCGCGGGGCTTGGGGTGGCTACACCTTC
TRBJ2-3,TRBV12-3/TRBV12-4,-,-,CASSLEGAQYF,TGTGCCAGCAGTTTAGAGGGGGCGCAGTATTTT
TRBJ1-1,TRBV24-1,-,-,CATSARGQSEAFF,TGTGCCACCAGTGCCCGAGGGCAGTCTGAAGCTTTCTTT
TRBJ1-6,TRBV7-3,TRBD1,few,CASSSGQGYSPLHF,TGTGCCAGCAGCTCGGGACAGGGCTATTCACCCCTCCACTTT
TRBJ1-2,TRBV5-1,TRBD1,-,CASSLKTGGSMGGYTF,TGCGCCAGCAGCTTGAAGACAGGGGGGTCTATGGGTGGCTACACCTTC